These T cell receptor beta chains were read from a single sample in a study of CD8+ T cells in alopecia areata. TCRdb's table, derived via immunoSEQ multiplex PCR, lists solely in-frame clones and lacks some. The sample holds 190,000 or so clones, roughly three fifths seen once. Sequenced material: CD8+ T cells sorted from blood, taken at week 24, from a patient treated with tofacitinib. These TCRs come from a human donor with alopecia areata. CDR3s include the opening cysteine and the closing phenylalanine or tryptophan. D genes are given only for firm matches. Size is stated for part of the rows, as once, few or many counts, or as a class when the clone is expanded.

TRBV27,NA,TRBJ2-3,NA,TGTGCCAGCAGTGACCGGGACATCACTTTAGATACGCAGTATTTT,CASSDRDITLDTQYF
TRBV19,TRBD1,TRBJ2-3,few,TGTGCCAGCGACAGACAGGGGACCACCACAGATACGCAGTATTTT,CASDRQGTTTDTQYF
TRBV2,NA,TRBJ2-5,few,TGTGCCAGCACCGGGACAGCGGGATCTTCGGAGACCCAGTACTTC,CASTGTAGSSETQYF
TRBV4-1,NA,TRBJ1-1,NA,TGCGCCAGCAGCCAAGAAACTGGGGTGAACACTGAAGCTTTCTTT,CASSQETGVNTEAFF
TRBV29-1,NA,TRBJ2-5,few,TGCAGCGTTGTGGAGGGGGACGGGACCCAGTACTTC,CSVVEGDGTQYF
TRBV9,NA,TRBJ2-1,NA,TGTGCCAGCAGCGGACTAAGTATCAATGAGCAGTTCTTC,CASSGLSINEQFF
TRBV5-1,NA,TRBJ2-7,few,TGCGCCAGCAGCCCGACCGACCGGACCTACGAGCAGTACTTC,CASSPTDRTYEQYF
TRBV7-9,NA,TRBJ2-1,NA,TGTGCCAGCAGCCCCAGGGTATTCAAGTTCTTC,CASSPRVFKFF
TRBV9,TRBD2,TRBJ2-7,NA,TGTGCCAGCAGCGATAGCGGGGCCTCCTACGAGCAGTACTTC,CASSDSGASYEQYF
TRBV6-5,NA,TRBJ1-5,NA,TGTGCCAGCAGTTACTCGGGGGACCCCAATCAGCCCCAGCATTTT,CASSYSGDPNQPQHF
TRBV2,TRBD1,TRBJ1-5,NA,TGTGCCAGCGTGGGACAGGGAGGGTTTCAGCCCCAGCATTTT,CASVGQGGFQPQHF
TRBV7-9,NA,TRBJ1-6,few,TGTGCCAGCAGCCTCGAACGGAATTCACCCCTCCACTTT,CASSLERNSPLHF
TRBV29-1,NA,TRBJ1-5,NA,TGCAGCGTTGCCGGAAACAATCAGCCCCAGCATTTT,CSVAGNNQPQHF
TRBV9,NA,TRBJ2-3,NA,TGTGCCAGCAGCGTAGAGGCGGGGGCCGGCACAGATACGCAGTATTTT,CASSVEAGAGTDTQYF
TRBV27,NA,TRBJ1-1,NA,TGTGCCAGCAGTTTAAACAGAAACACTGAAGCTTTCTTT,CASSLNRNTEAFF
TRBV2,NA,TRBJ1-5,NA,TGTGCCAGTCGGGGTTTCAATCAGCCCCAGCATTTT,CASRGFNQPQHF
TRBV20-1,NA,TRBJ1-2,NA,TGCTCCGTTCCTAGGAACTATGGCTACACCTTC,CSVPRNYGYTF
TRBV7-9,TRBD1,TRBJ1-2,NA,TGTGCCAGCCGACCACGGGACAGCTATGGCTACACCTTC,CASRPRDSYGYTF
TRBV23-1,NA,TRBJ1-2,NA,TGCGCCAGCAGTCAGCCGGGACGGGCGTTGGGGGGCTATGGCTACACCTTC,CASSQPGRALGGYGYTF
TRBV5-6,TRBD2,TRBJ2-1,NA,TGTGCCAGCAGCTCTACTAGCGGAGAGCAGTTCTTC,CASSSTSGEQFF
TRBV7-9,NA,TRBJ2-7,NA,TGTGCCAGCAGCTCACCGGGGGCGGGGGAGCAGTACTTC,CASSSPGAGEQYF
TRBV5-1,TRBD1,TRBJ2-2,NA,TGCGCCAGCAGCTGGGAGTGGGACAGGAACACCGGGGAGCTGTTTTTT,CASSWEWDRNTGELFF
TRBV27,NA,TRBJ2-3,NA,TGTGCCAGCATCCCGGGAACCTCAGATACGCAGTATTTT,CASIPGTSDTQYF
TRBV9,NA,TRBJ2-3,NA,TGTGCCAGCAGCATAGGTGCAGATACGCAGTATTTT,CASSIGADTQYF
TRBV6-5,NA,TRBJ1-2,NA,TGTGCCAGCAGTTACGCGGGCGGGGGCTTTGGGGGCTACACCTTC,CASSYAGGGFGGYTF
TRBV30,NA,TRBJ1-5,few,TGTGCCTGGAGTGCTGGGGGCAATCAGCCCCAGCATTTT,CAWSAGGNQPQHF
TRBV7-9,NA,TRBJ2-1,NA,TGTGCCAGCAGCCTACCCAGTGAGGGCCAAGTCCTATACAATGAGCAGTTCTTC,CASSLPSEGQVLYNEQFF
TRBV6-5,TRBD1,TRBJ2-5,NA,TGTGCCAGCAGTTATTCGGACAGGCAAGAGACCCAGTACTTC,CASSYSDRQETQYF
TRBV15,TRBD2,TRBJ2-1,NA,TGTGCCACCAGCAGACTAGCGGGGGGTAATGAGCAGTTCTTC,CATSRLAGGNEQFF
TRBV15,NA,TRBJ1-4,NA,TGTGCCACCAGCAGAGATATGGAGGGGGAGGACGAAAAACTGTTTTTT,CATSRDMEGEDEKLFF
TRBV29-1,TRBD1,TRBJ2-7,few,TGCAGCGTTGGAGGGACAGGGGACCCTTACTCCTCCTACGAGCAGTACTTC,CSVGGTGDPYSSYEQYF